The rows below give T cell receptor beta chains drawn from one sample of a study of T cell changes during pregnancy in multiple sclerosis. Using immunoSEQ multiplex PCR, the repertoire was profiled, and TCRdb retains in-frame clones only, with some absent. Of 25,000 to 30,000 clones detected, about 91% appear once; the ten largest clones hold around 0.8%. Here the sequenced sample was CD4+ T cells from peripheral blood mononuclear cells, taken in the second trimester of pregnancy. These receptors came from a female donor with multiple sclerosis, enrolled in a pregnancy study. The CDR3 runs from the conserved cysteine through the conserved F or W. The order of the fields is J gene, D gene, V gene, clone size, CDR3 protein, CDR3 DNA. D genes are given only for firm matches. Some rows have no size entry. The others give once, few or many, or a class for an expanded clone.

TRBJ1-1 | . | TRBV28 | . | CASSIPRSAEAFF | TGTGCCAGCAGTATCCCGCGCAGCGCTGAAGCTTTCTTT
TRBJ2-7 | . | TRBV2 | . | CASRQDLSSYEQYF | TGTGCCAGCCGACAGGACCTAAGCTCCTACGAGCAGTACTTC
TRBJ1-4 | . | TRBV28 | . | CASSSISGADGEKLFF | TGTGCCAGCAGTTCGATCTCAGGGGCCGACGGGGAAAAACTGTTTTTT
TRBJ2-5 | TRBD2 | TRBV5-1 | . | CASSLGVAGGQETQYF | TGCGCCAGCAGCTTGGGGGTAGCGGGCGGCCAAGAGACCCAGTACTTC
TRBJ1-2 | . | TRBV15 | . | CATSRGAWGYTF | TGTGCCACCAGCCGGGGAGCCTGGGGCTACACCTTC
TRBJ1-3 | . | TRBV7-2 | few | CASSLAGASGNTIYF | TGTGCCAGCAGCTTAGCAGGGGCTTCTGGAAACACCATATATTTT
TRBJ2-7 | TRBD2 | TRBV5-1 | . | CASSYGTSSYEQYF | TGCGCCAGCAGCTACGGGACTAGCTCCTACGAGCAGTACTTC
TRBJ1-1 | TRBD1 | TRBV19 | once | CASSEDRGSTEAFF | TGTGCCAGTAGTGAGGACAGGGGCAGCACTGAAGCTTTCTTT
TRBJ1-2 | . | TRBV4-2 | . | CASSQTSQGYTF | TGTGCCAGCAGCCAAACATCCCAGGGCTACACCTTC
TRBJ1-2 | TRBD1 | TRBV19 | . | CASSTGQVYGYTF | TGTGCCAGTAGTACGGGACAGGTCTATGGCTACACCTTC
TRBJ2-3 | TRBD2 | TRBV4-1 | . | CASSLLTSDLSTDTQYF | TGCGCCAGCAGCCTTCTGACTAGCGACTTAAGCACAGATACGCAGTATTTT
TRBJ1-2 | . | TRBV6-1 | . | CASSEANNYGYTF | TGTGCCAGCAGTGAGGCCAATAACTATGGCTACACCTTC
TRBJ2-7 | . | TRBV5-1 | . | CASSLSGTPVPYEQYF | TGCGCCAGCAGCCTATCAGGGACACCAGTACCCTACGAGCAGTACTTC
TRBJ2-7 | . | TRBV11-2 | . | CASSLQWGREYEQYF | TGTGCCAGCAGCTTACAGTGGGGACGGGAGTACGAGCAGTACTTC
TRBJ2-3 | TRBD2 | TRBV7-8 | . | CASKLAGGLQTDTQYF | TGTGCCAGCAAACTAGCGGGGGGTCTCCAAACAGATACGCAGTATTTT
TRBJ2-3 | TRBD2 | TRBV7-2 | . | CASSLYPGTSGGAGDTQYF | TGTGCCAGCAGCTTGTACCCCGGGACTAGCGGGGGGGCCGGGGATACGCAGTATTTT
TRBJ1-2 | . | TRBV6-1 | . | CASSEAGGAEGYGYTF | TGTGCCAGCAGTGAAGCGGGGGGGGCTGAGGGCTATGGCTACACCTTC
TRBJ2-7 | . | TRBV7-6 | . | CASSLAPRNEQYF | TGTGCCAGCAGCTTAGCGCCGAGGAACGAGCAGTACTTC
TRBJ2-5 | . | TRBV30 | . | CAWSRKGETQYF | TGTGCCTGGAGTCGAAAGGGGGAGACCCAGTACTTC
TRBJ1-1 | TRBD1 | TRBV4-3 | . | CASSQGLTGSTEAFF | TGCGCCAGCAGCCAAGGCTTGACAGGGAGTACTGAAGCTTTCTTT
TRBJ1-1 | . | TRBV6-6 | . | CASSRDSEAFF | TGTGCCAGCTCGAGGGATTCTGAAGCTTTCTTT
TRBJ2-5 | TRBD1 | TRBV5-1 | . | CASSPWTGSETQYF | TGCGCCAGCAGCCCGTGGACAGGGTCAGAGACCCAGTACTTC
TRBJ2-3 | TRBD2 | TRBV10-3 | . | CAISEWGGTTDTQYF | TGTGCCATCAGTGAGTGGGGGGGAACCACAGATACGCAGTATTTT
TRBJ1-5 | . | TRBV4-3 | . | CASSPFRAGQPQHF | TGCGCCAGCAGCCCTTTCAGGGCCGGTCAGCCCCAGCATTTT
TRBJ2-5 | TRBD2 | TRBV5-1 | . | CASSGAGGGGQETQYF | TGCGCCAGCAGCGGGGCGGGCGGGGGGGGCCAAGAGACCCAGTACTTC
TRBJ2-3 | . | TRBV4-3 | . | CASSQLRHGTDTQYF | TGCGCCAGCAGCCAGCTCCGGCACGGGACAGATACGCAGTATTTT
TRBJ2-5 | . | TRBV10-2 | . | CASRMGGTGTQYF | TGCGCCAGCCGTATGGGGGGGACAGGGACCCAGTACTTC
TRBJ2-7 | . | TRBV10-3 | once | CAISESGGGGADEQYF | TGTGCCATCAGTGAGTCGGGGGGGGGCGGGGCAGACGAGCAGTACTTC
TRBJ2-6 | . | TRBV5-1 | . | CASSPTLWISGANVLTF | TGCGCCAGCAGCCCGACTTTGTGGATATCCGGGGCCAACGTCCTGACTTTC
TRBJ1-5 | . | TRBV28 | . | CASSSLNRVGQPQHF | TGTGCCAGCAGTTCCCTTAACAGGGTAGGGCAGCCCCAGCATTTT
TRBJ2-1 | . | TRBV4-1 | . | CASSQGSESSYNEQFF | TGCGCCAGCAGCCAGGGTTCGGAGAGCTCCTACAATGAGCAGTTCTTC
TRBJ2-1 | . | TRBV5-1 | . | CASSLTDSPYNEQFF | TGCGCCAGCAGCTTGACCGACAGTCCTTACAATGAGCAGTTCTTC
TRBJ2-3 | TRBD1 | TRBV5-1 | . | CASSSGTGADTQYF | TGCGCCAGCAGCTCGGGGACAGGGGCAGATACGCAGTATTTT
TRBJ2-1 | TRBD2 | TRBV7-3 | once | CASSPSGGARRYNEQFF | TGTGCCAGCAGCCCATCCGGGGGGGCAAGGCGCTACAATGAGCAGTTCTTC
TRBJ2-7 | . | TRBV27 | . | CATQRQGGYEQYF | TGTGCCACCCAGCGGCAGGGGGGCTACGAGCAGTACTTC
TRBJ2-3 | TRBD2 | TRBV28 | . | CASSTSWGGMRDTQYF | TGTGCCAGCAGTACCAGCTGGGGGGGAATGCGAGATACGCAGTATTTT
TRBJ1-6 | TRBD1 | TRBV18 | . | CASSPTGGNSPLHF | TGTGCCAGCTCACCGACAGGGGGCAATTCACCCCTCCACTTT
TRBJ2-3 | . | TRBV20-1 | . | CSAGLTDTQYF | TGCAGTGCGGGACTCACAGATACGCAGTATTTT
TRBJ1-5 | . | TRBV7-2 | . | CASSLEQDQPQHF | TGTGCCAGCAGCTTAGAACAGGACCAGCCCCAGCATTTT
TRBJ2-5 | TRBD2 | TRBV5-1 | . | CASSLSGGAPEGQYF | TGCGCCAGCAGCTTGTCGGGGGGGGCTCCAGAGGGCCAGTACTTC
TRBJ2-5 | TRBD2 | TRBV7-8 | once | CASSHELAGGRETQYF | TGTGCCAGCAGCCACGAACTAGCGGGGGGCAGGGAGACCCAGTACTTC
TRBJ1-1 | . | TRBV6-5 | few | CASSYRGLEAFF | TGTGCCAGCAGTTATCGAGGTCTTGAAGCTTTCTTT
TRBJ1-2 | . | TRBV7-8 | . | CASSSPTRGSYGYTF | TGTGCCAGCAGCTCTCCCACCAGGGGCAGCTATGGCTACACCTTC
TRBJ2-1 | . | TRBV6-6 | . | CASSAPTAFGEQFF | TGTGCCAGCAGTGCTCCGACTGCATTTGGTGAGCAGTTCTTC
TRBJ2-2 | TRBD2 | TRBV9 | . | CASSRGGANTGELFF | TGTGCCAGCAGCCGGGGGGGGGCGAACACCGGGGAGCTGTTTTTT
TRBJ2-3 | TRBD2 | TRBV5-1 | . | CASARLAGTDTQYF | TGCGCCAGCGCAAGACTAGCGGGCACAGATACGCAGTATTTT
TRBJ1-1 | TRBD1 | TRBV10-2 | . | CASAGQGAVLSALNTEAFF | TGCGCCAGCGCGGGACAGGGGGCGGTTCTAAGTGCCCTGAACACTGAAGCTTTCTTT
TRBJ2-3 | TRBD2 | TRBV28 | . | CASSLHAFTGLAGETDTQYF | TGTGCCAGCAGTTTACACGCATTTACGGGACTAGCGGGGGAAACAGATACGCAGTATTTT